This T cell receptor (beta chain) is drawn from a study of blood T cells in healthy people across ages. Points from the study as a whole: The long-lived group displayed more naive CD4+ cells, plus higher diversity, than the aged donors did.

CDR1 and CDR2 from the germline V gene are DFQATT and SNEGSKA (reference sequence). CDR3 size: 16 residues. Trimming took off 6 bases at V and 0 bases at J, with 17 bases between the two ends. There are a few counts of this clonotype. Its antigen remains unidentified. A second about 6 to 11 cycle PCR used barcoded and J-beta primers. TCRdb re-called the 5' RACE reads through MiXCR, storing one row per CDR3 protein. The sample gives 800,000 or so distinct CDR3 sequences, around two thirds of which show up once; about a quarter is in the top ten. The chain recombines TRBV20-1 with TRBJ1-4, with D unclear. The clonotype originates from a man aged 25-45 years in good health. The sample comprised blood. Written as DNA, the CDR3 is TGCAGTGCCAACGGCGCGGAAGGAGCAACTAATGAAAAACTGTTTTTT. Residues: CSANGAEGATNEKLFF.